This T cell receptor (beta chain) came from a study of blood T cell repertoires in COVID-19. Study-level information: Samples taken during acute and convalescent COVID-19 were collected in the United States, Italy and Spain.

TCRdb keeps only in-frame clones here, not all; method: immunoSEQ multiplex PCR. The table includes a few hundred thousand clones, around four fifths detected once. CDR1 is SGDLS, CDR2 YYNGEE, per germline. V trimming: 3 bases; J trimming: 0 bases; junction bases outside the gene matches: 8. This CDR3 is built from 16 residues. The clonotype comes from a woman in her fifties or sixties who had recovered from COVID-19. The sample comprised peripheral blood. This rearrangement joins TRBV9 to TRBJ1-1, with 7 bases that match TRBD1. CDR3 in amino acids: CASSAGGGSMNTEAFF. CDR3 DNA: TGTGCCAGCAGCGCAGGAGGGGGCTCTATGAACACTGAAGCTTTCTTT.